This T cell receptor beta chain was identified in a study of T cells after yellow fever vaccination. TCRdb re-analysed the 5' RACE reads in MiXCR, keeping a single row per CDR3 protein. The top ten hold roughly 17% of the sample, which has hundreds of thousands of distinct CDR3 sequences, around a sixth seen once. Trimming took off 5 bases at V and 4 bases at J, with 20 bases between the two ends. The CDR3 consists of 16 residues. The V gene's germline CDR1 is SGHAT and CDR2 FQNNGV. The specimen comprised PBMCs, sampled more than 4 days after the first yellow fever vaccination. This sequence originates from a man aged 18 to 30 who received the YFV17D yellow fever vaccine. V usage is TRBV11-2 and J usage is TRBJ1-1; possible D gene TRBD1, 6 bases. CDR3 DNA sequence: TGTGCCAGCAGCCCCATTCAGGGGCGCCCGGCCACTGAAGCTTTCTTT. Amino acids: CASSPIQGRPATEAFF.